The 14 T cell receptor beta chains given below trace back to one sample, sequenced in a study of CD8+ T cells in alopecia areata. In each case, RNA was isolated and then reverse transcribed into cDNA as the sequencing template. Assay: immunoSEQ multiplex PCR; the TCRdb copy retains only in-frame clones and omits some. The data show approximately 200,000 clones, with roughly two fifths seen just once and approximately 2.9% held by the top ten. Treatment denoted: oral pan-JAK inhibitor, 5-10 mg twice daily. The sample consisted of CD4+ T cells sorted from blood, taken between weeks 36 and 40, from a patient treated with tofacitinib. Source of these receptors: a human donor with alopecia areata.

The table lists this clone with a few counts. The V call is TRBV29-1, the J call TRBJ2-7, with D possibly being TRBD2 (6 bases). The V end was cut by 7 bases, the J end by 4 bases, with 14 bases between. Per germline, CDR1 SQVTM and CDR2 ANQGSEA. The CDR3 runs to 12 residues. CDR3 nucleotide sequence: TGCAGCGGCCGATGGGGGAGGTACGAGCAGTACTTC. It encodes CSGRWGRYEQYF.

J is TRBJ2-3 and V is TRBV29-1, with D possibly matching TRBD1 (5 bases). This CDR3 has 16 amino acids. V lost 3 bases and J 4 bases, leaving 20 bases between the germline ends. Per germline, CDR1 SQVTM and CDR2 ANQGSEA. CDR3 in amino acids: CSVDRVLGNIADTQYF. The DNA of the CDR3 is TGCAGCGTTGACAGGGTTTTGGGGAATATCGCAGATACGCAGTATTTT.

The J gene is TRBJ2-1, the V gene TRBV18, with 7 bases lining up with TRBD2. Trimming removed 6 bases from V and 0 bases from J; junction bases left unmatched: 8. The CDR3 runs to 16 residues. Germline CDR1 is KGHSH and CDR2 is LQKENI. The CDR3 bases are TGTGCCAGCTCGGTTAGCGGGCCCAGCTCCTACAATGAGCAGTTCTTC. This encodes CASSVSGPSSYNEQFF. Looking up the rest from reference TRBV18 and TRBJ2-1 gives the full variable domain: NAGVMQNPRHLVRRRGQEARLRCSPMKGHSHVYWYRQLPEEGLKFMVYLQKENIIDESGMPKERFSAEFPKEGPSILRIQQVVRGDSAAYFCASSVSGPSSYNEQFFGPGTRLTVL.

This sequence joins TRBV5-1 and TRBJ2-5; TRBD2 is a possible D gene (6 bases). Trimming pared 4 bases from V and 7 bases from J, leaving 17 bases between. This CDR3 region has 14 residues. Germline V gene sequence: CDR1 SGHRS, CDR2 YFSETQ. CDR3: CASSLDKGGRTQYF. The CDR3 nucleotides are TGCGCCAGCAGCCTAGACAAGGGAGGACGGACCCAGTACTTC.

The table lists this clone with a few counts. V usage is TRBV30 and J usage is TRBJ2-2, with D perhaps matching TRBD1 (5 bases). V was pared by 2 bases and J by 7 bases, with 11 bases between. Germline V gives CDR1 GTSNPN, CDR2 SVGIG (reference sequence). The CDR3 has 13 amino acids. CDR3 residues: CAWSRGWGGELFF. DNA of the CDR3: TGTGCCTGGAGTAGGGGCTGGGGCGGGGAGCTGTTTTTT.

This clone has ten or more counts. CDR3 sequence: CASSLAWDPKITEAFF. The CDR3 DNA sequence: TGTGCCAGCAGCTTAGCTTGGGACCCGAAGATCACTGAAGCTTTCTTT. V and J are TRBV7-2 and TRBJ1-1, with D maybe TRBD1 (5 bases). V lost 0 bases and J lost 4, with 15 bases in between. Germline V gives CDR1 SGHTA, CDR2 FQGNSA. The CDR3 runs 16 residues.

The chain joins TRBV9 to TRBJ2-3; D uncertain. V gave up 2 bases and J gave up 2 bases, with 12 bases separating them. CDR1 and CDR2 from the germline V gene are SGDLS and YYNGEE. This CDR3 comprises 15 residues. CDR3 sequence (DNA): TGTGCCAGCAGCGTTTTTCATGGATACACAGATACGCAGTATTTT. The encoded protein is CASSVFHGYTDTQYF.

This clone was counted a few times. The V call is TRBV5-4, the J call TRBJ1-1, with a possible D match to TRBD1 (5 bases). V lost 4 bases and J lost 0, with 16 bases in between. Germline V gene data show CDR1 as SGHNT and CDR2 as YYREEE (reference sequence). This CDR3 has 16 residues. Here the CDR3 reads CASSPRDGTLNTEAFF. CDR3 bases: TGTGCCAGCAGCCCCCGTGATGGGACCTTGAACACTGAAGCTTTCTTT.

This clone was picked up a small number of times. V gene TRBV4-1 combines with J gene TRBJ1-5, with TRBD1 matching 8 bases. CDR1 is MGHRA, CDR2 YSYEKL, per germline. The CDR3 totals 14 residues. V gave up 4 bases and J gave up 4 bases; unmatched junction bases: 3. Here the CDR3 reads CASSLGQGNQPQHF. CDR3 sequence (DNA): TGCGCCAGCAGCCTCGGACAGGGTAATCAGCCCCAGCATTTT.

This chain links TRBV5-1 with TRBJ2-7; D might be TRBD2 (5 bases). CDR3 length: 14 amino acids. Germline CDR1 and CDR2: SGHRS and YFSETQ. V gave up 2 bases and J gave up 2 bases, with 11 bases separating them. CDR3 sequence: CASSLERNTYEQYF. The CDR3 DNA sequence: TGCGCCAGCAGCTTAGAGCGGAATACCTACGAGCAGTACTTC.

This rearrangement joins TRBV7-8 to TRBJ2-7, with D perhaps assigned TRBD1 or TRBD2 (5 bases each). Germline lookup yields CDR1 SGHVS and CDR2 FQNEAQ. The length of the CDR3 is 13 residues. V was trimmed by 5 bases and J by 8 bases, leaving 16 bases between them. The chain's CDR3 is CASSNTGTGKQYF. CDR3 bases: TGTGCCAGCAGCAACACGGGGACGGGTAAGCAGTACTTC.

This sequence joins TRBV29-1 and TRBJ1-1; D call uncertain. V was trimmed by 6 bases and J by 0 bases, leaving 14 bases between them. The CDR3 spans 14 residues. Looked up from germline, CDR1 is SQVTM and CDR2 is ANQGSEA. In DNA form, the CDR3 reads TGCAGCGTGAGACCGCGCATGTTGAACACTGAAGCTTTCTTT. It encodes CSVRPRMLNTEAFF.

V is TRBV29-1 and J is TRBJ1-1, with D possibly matching TRBD1 (6 bases). This CDR3 has 14 residues. Between the trimmed V and J ends, which lost 4 bases and 5 bases, there was a span of 17 bases. Germline-derived CDR1 and CDR2 are SQVTM and ANQGSEA. CDR3 residues: CSVGPDRPSTEAFF. In DNA, the CDR3 is TGCAGCGTTGGTCCCGACAGGCCCTCAACTGAAGCTTTCTTT. Complete variable domain (other parts from reference TRBV29-1 and TRBJ1-1): SAVISQKPSRDICQRGTSLTIQCQVDSQVTMMFWYRQQPGQSLTLIATANQGSEATYESGFVIDKFPISRPNLTFSTLTVSNMSPEDSSIYLCSVGPDRPSTEAFFGQGTRLTVV.

The sample holds a few counts of this clone. The CDR3 spells CASSSPGQETQYF. In DNA form, the CDR3 reads TGTGCCAGCAGCAGTCCCGGCCAAGAGACCCAGTACTTC. The chain carries TRBV5-4 and TRBJ2-5, with D unclear. The CDR3 sequence is 13 residues long. V lost 4 bases to trimming and J lost 1 base, with 8 bases between them. Germline-derived CDR1 and CDR2 are SGHNT and YYREEE (reference sequence).